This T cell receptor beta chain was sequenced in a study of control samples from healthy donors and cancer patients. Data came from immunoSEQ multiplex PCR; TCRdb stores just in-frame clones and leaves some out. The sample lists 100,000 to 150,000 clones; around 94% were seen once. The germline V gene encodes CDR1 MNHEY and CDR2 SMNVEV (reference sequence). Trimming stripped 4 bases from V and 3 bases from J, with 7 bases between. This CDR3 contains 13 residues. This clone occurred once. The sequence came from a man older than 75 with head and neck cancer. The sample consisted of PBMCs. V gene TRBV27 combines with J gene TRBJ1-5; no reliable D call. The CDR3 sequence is CASSSGVNQPQHF. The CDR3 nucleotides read TGTGCCAGCAGTTCCGGGGTCAATCAGCCCCAGCATTTT.